This T cell receptor (beta chain) was recorded in a study of shared clonotypes between healthy human individuals. Naive CD8 cells were CD45RO-negative, positively selected for CCR7, excluding terminally differentiated effector memory CD45RA+ cells. Those who donated, Caucasian adults without exception, all lived in Nashville, Tennessee. The germline CDR1 and CDR2 sequences are MDHEN and SYDVKM. V dropped 3 bases and J dropped 4 bases, with 14 bases sitting between them. The CDR3 covers 15 residues. Original analysis: Filtering was not the same, since immunoSEQ gave junction-only sequences without quality scores. This table comes from immunoSEQ multiplex PCR, and its TCRdb copy is limited to in-frame clones, with some not included. V and J calls and clone size are copied from that table; D and trimming were computed from the DNA. The sample shows about 590,000 clones, less than 97% of them seen only once.

Sequencing was done on a sample of naive CD8+ T cells sorted from blood. The TCR was taken from a woman in her 30s in good health. V is TRBV28 and J is TRBJ2-3; D is unresolved. The CDR3 bases are TGTGCCAGCAGTTTCTCGCCCGGAGACGCAGATACGCAGTATTTT. Translation gives CASSFSPGDADTQYF.